These 13 T cell receptor beta chains share one sample of origin, sequenced in a study of T cells in tuberculosis listed by TCRdb under 2018. Library preparation employed the immunoSEQ multiplex PCR assay. TCRdb provides this immuneACCESS table in a form limited to in-frame rearrangements. Some clones are lacking; in checked studies, under half of them reflect an unresolved V gene, and why the rest are absent is not known. Here the sample has 30,000 to 35,000 clones; roughly 92% occur a single time. Of the sample, about 2% falls within the top ten clones. Sequenced sample: PBMCs. The receptors come from a donor aged 10 to 29 with latent tuberculosis or without tuberculosis infection.

The genes are TRBV4-3 and TRBJ1-1; D unclear. The CDR3 is 17 amino acids. The germline V gene has CDR1 LGHNA and CDR2 YSLEER. V was clipped by 4 bases and J by 2 bases, with 20 bases between them. The CDR3: CASSPGHLGAFNTEAFF. CDR3 bases: TGCGCCAGCAGCCCCGGTCATTTGGGCGCTTTTAACACTGAAGCTTTCTTT.

This clone was counted only a few times. The chain has TRBV7-9 and TRBJ2-1; a possible D gene is TRBD2 (6 bases). The CDR3 contains 15 residues. V was trimmed by 1 base and J by 6 bases, leaving 13 bases between them. Per the germline V gene, CDR1 is SEHNR and CDR2 is FQNEAQ (reference sequence). Here the CDR3 reads CASSLGSSESNEQFF. CDR3 coding DNA: TGTGCCAGCAGCTTAGGGTCTAGCGAGAGCAATGAGCAGTTCTTC.

The chain links TRBV6-6 to TRBJ1-4; D gene ambiguous. Trimming took off 6 bases at V and 2 bases at J, with 10 bases between the two ends. Looked up from germline, CDR1 is MNHNY and CDR2 is SVGAGI (reference sequence). The CDR3 consists of 14 residues. CDR3 loop: CASRPTGTNEKLFF. CDR3 nucleotide sequence: TGTGCCAGCAGGCCCACCGGGACTAATGAAAAACTGTTTTTT.

The chain recombines TRBV18 with TRBJ2-2; 8 nucleotides align to TRBD2. The ends lost 1 base at V and 2 bases at J; junction bases unmatched: 6. Germline V lookup: CDR1 KGHSH, CDR2 LQKENI. The CDR3 spans 17 residues. The CDR3 loop is CASSPLALAVNTGELFF. The CDR3 coding sequence is TGTGCCAGCTCACCACTAGCACTAGCGGTTAACACCGGGGAGCTGTTTTTT.

This clone was picked up one time. The genes are TRBV7-9 and TRBJ1-2, with D possibly TRBD1 on 6 matching bases. V was pared by 4 bases and J by 2 bases, with 17 bases between. The CDR3 spans 16 residues. Germline V gene lookup returns CDR1 SEHNR and CDR2 FQNEAQ (reference sequence). The CDR3 DNA follows: TGTGCCAGCAGCTACCCGGGGGGGGCAGGGAACTATGGCTACACCTTC. Translating gives CASSYPGGAGNYGYTF.

This clone has only one observation. This chain connects TRBV6-5 to TRBJ2-1; the match to TRBD2 covers 8 bases. Trimming at V came to 5 bases and at J to 5 bases, leaving 5 bases not matched to a gene. The CDR3 covers 14 residues. Germline loops: CDR1 MNHEY, CDR2 SVGAGI. The CDR3 reads CASSTPGGNNEQFF. CDR3 in DNA: TGTGCCAGCAGTACCCCGGGGGGGAACAATGAGCAGTTCTTC.

The gene calls are TRBV6-5 and TRBJ2-7, with TRBD1 identical over 7 bases. Germline assignment: CDR1 MNHEY and CDR2 SVGAGI. V lost 6 bases to trimming and J lost 5 bases; unmatched junction nucleotides: 1. This CDR3 contains 11 residues. The DNA for the CDR3 is TGTGCCAGCAGGCAGGGGGACGAGCAGTACTTC. Translating it yields CASRQGDEQYF.

The chain is built from TRBV5-1 and TRBJ2-3; TRBD1 is a possible D gene (6 bases). This CDR3 has 13 residues. V lost 4 bases and J 3 bases, leaving 9 bases between the germline ends. Per the germline V gene, CDR1 is SGHRS and CDR2 is YFSETQ. CDR3 sequence (DNA): TGCGCCAGCAGCCCCGGACAGACAGATACGCAGTATTTT. Translation gives CASSPGQTDTQYF.

The chain recombines TRBV19 with TRBJ2-5, with TRBD1 matching 7 bases. The CDR3 length is 18 residues. After removal of 5 bases from V and 2 bases from J, the junction contained 17 bases not matched to a gene. CDR1 is LNHDA and CDR2 is SQIVND in the germline V gene (reference sequence). The CDR3 sequence is CASSPDREGFGAQETQYF. The CDR3, as DNA: TGTGCCAGTAGTCCAGACAGGGAAGGGTTTGGGGCTCAAGAGACCCAGTACTTC.

The genes are TRBV9 and TRBJ1-5, with D perhaps matching TRBD1 (5 bases). In germline, CDR1 is SGDLS, CDR2 YYNGEE. This CDR3 is 14 amino acids long. V was pared by 2 bases and J by 4 bases, with 10 bases between. The CDR3 sequence is CASSVFGGNQPQHF. As DNA, the CDR3 is TGTGCCAGCAGCGTTTTCGGGGGTAATCAGCCCCAGCATTTT.

This clone was recorded a few times. The chain has TRBV6-1 and TRBJ1-5, with TRBD1 matching 7 bases. CDR1 and CDR2 from the germline V gene are MNHNS and SASEGT. CDR3 size: 13 residues. V dropped 4 bases and J dropped 7; count of bases not matched to a gene: 4. The CDR3 nucleotides read TGTGCCAGCAGTGCATCGGACAGGCAGCCCCAGCATTTT. Protein sequence: CASSASDRQPQHF.

V and J are TRBV15 and TRBJ2-7, with 9 bases that match TRBD1. The germline V gene encodes CDR1 LNHNV and CDR2 YYDKDF (reference sequence). V trimming: 2 bases; J trimming: 5 bases; junction bases outside the gene matches: 13. This CDR3 is built from 17 residues. CDR3 protein: CATSRPYSRDRVDEQYF. CDR3 sequence (DNA): TGTGCCACCAGCAGACCTTATTCCAGGGACAGGGTAGACGAGCAGTACTTC.

V gene TRBV4-3 combines with J gene TRBJ1-2; 8 nucleotides match TRBD1. The junction had 9 bases not matched to a gene; V was cut back by 4 bases and J by 5 bases. The CDR3 runs to 15 residues. Germline loops: CDR1 LGHNA, CDR2 YSLEER. The CDR3: CASSLRTGPRYGYTF. The CDR3, as DNA: TGCGCCAGCAGCCTTCGGACAGGGCCGAGGTATGGCTACACCTTC.